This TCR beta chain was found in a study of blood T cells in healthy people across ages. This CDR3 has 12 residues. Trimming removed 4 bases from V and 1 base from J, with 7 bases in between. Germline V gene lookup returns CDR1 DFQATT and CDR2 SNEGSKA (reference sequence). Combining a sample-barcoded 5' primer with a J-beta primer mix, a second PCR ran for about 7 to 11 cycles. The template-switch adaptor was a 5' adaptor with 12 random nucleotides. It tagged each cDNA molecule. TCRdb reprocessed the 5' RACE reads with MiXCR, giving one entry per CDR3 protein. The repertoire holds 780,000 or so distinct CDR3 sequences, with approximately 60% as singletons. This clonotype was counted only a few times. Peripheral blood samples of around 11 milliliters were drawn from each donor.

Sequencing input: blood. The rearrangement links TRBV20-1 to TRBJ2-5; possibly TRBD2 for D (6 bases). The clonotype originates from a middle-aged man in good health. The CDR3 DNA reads TGCAGTGCTACGGGACTCCAAGAGACCCAGTACTTC. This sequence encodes CSATGLQETQYF.